The rows below give T cell receptor beta chains drawn from one sample of a study of T-cell reconstitution after alpha-beta-depleted transplantation in children. TCRdb re-called the PCR reads through MiXCR, storing one row per CDR3 protein. Of about 300,000 distinct CDR3 sequences listed, over 7.5% are singletons. The sample in question was peripheral blood, obtained 360 days after TCRalphabeta/CD19-depleted stem cell transplant. These TCRs come from a female patient aged 2-9 years who had a stem cell transplant for Fanconi anemia, so the T cells may come from the graft donor. Each CDR3 is given with its conserved first and last residue. The D gene is left open where the match is weak. The listing skips clone size in some rows; elsewhere it reads once, few, many or a size class.

v_call: TRBV20-1; cdr3_length: 14; d_call: TRBD1; clone_size: many; j_call: TRBJ2-5; cdr3_aa: CSVLPRTGQETQYF; cdr3_nt: TGCAGTGTCCTACCCCGGACAGGACAAGAGACCCAGTACTTC
v_call: TRBV10-3; cdr3_length: 15; d_call: .; clone_size: once; j_call: TRBJ2-1; cdr3_aa: CAISDDAEVYNEQFF; cdr3_nt: TGTGCCATCAGTGACGACGCGGAGGTTTACAATGAGCAGTTCTTC
v_call: TRBV6-2/TRBV6-3; cdr3_length: 13; d_call: TRBD1; clone_size: many; j_call: TRBJ1-2; cdr3_aa: CASRPGGFYGYTF; cdr3_nt: TGTGCCAGCAGACCAGGGGGTTTCTATGGCTACACCTTC
v_call: TRBV5-8; cdr3_length: 17; d_call: TRBD2; clone_size: few; j_call: TRBJ2-1; cdr3_aa: CASSADGTSGRDNEQFF; cdr3_nt: TGTGCCAGCAGCGCGGACGGAACTAGCGGGAGGGACAATGAGCAGTTCTTC
v_call: TRBV24-1; cdr3_length: 15; d_call: .; clone_size: many; j_call: TRBJ2-7; cdr3_aa: CATSDFRDGSYEQYF; cdr3_nt: TGTGCCACCAGTGATTTCCGGGACGGCTCCTACGAGCAGTACTTC
v_call: TRBV6-5; cdr3_length: 15; d_call: .; clone_size: many; j_call: TRBJ2-1; cdr3_aa: CASSYVGAHPNEQFF; cdr3_nt: TGTGCCAGCAGTTACGTGGGGGCCCATCCGAATGAGCAGTTCTTC
v_call: TRBV7-2; cdr3_length: 12; d_call: .; clone_size: .; j_call: TRBJ1-5; cdr3_aa: CASSFWGGTQHF; cdr3_nt: TGTGCCAGCAGCTTTTGGGGGGGTACCCAGCATTTT
v_call: TRBV18; cdr3_length: 14; d_call: TRBD1; clone_size: many; j_call: TRBJ2-7; cdr3_aa: CASSFGTGSYEQYF; cdr3_nt: TGTGCCAGCTCATTTGGGACAGGGTCCTACGAGCAGTACTTC
v_call: TRBV5-6; cdr3_length: 15; d_call: .; clone_size: .; j_call: TRBJ2-3; cdr3_aa: CASSPGLSIFDTQYF; cdr3_nt: TGTGCCAGCAGCCCGGGACTTAGCATATTCGATACGCAGTATTTT
v_call: TRBV7-2; cdr3_length: 16; d_call: .; clone_size: once; j_call: TRBJ2-5; cdr3_aa: CASSPPRGQGPETQYF; cdr3_nt: TGTGCCAGCAGCCCGCCTCGCGGGCAGGGCCCAGAGACCCAGTACTTC
v_call: TRBV27; cdr3_length: 15; d_call: .; clone_size: few; j_call: TRBJ2-7; cdr3_aa: CASSFLDRSSYEQYF; cdr3_nt: TGTGCCAGCAGTTTCTTGGACAGAAGCTCCTACGAGCAGTACTTC
v_call: TRBV9; cdr3_length: 14; d_call: .; clone_size: many; j_call: TRBJ2-1; cdr3_aa: CASSPQGTYNEQFF; cdr3_nt: TGTGCCAGCAGCCCTCAAGGGACTTACAATGAGCAGTTCTTC
v_call: TRBV18; cdr3_length: 13; d_call: .; clone_size: .; j_call: TRBJ1-5; cdr3_aa: CASSPTKDQPQHF; cdr3_nt: TGTGCCAGCTCACCAACAAAAGATCAGCCCCAGCATTTT
v_call: TRBV20-1; cdr3_length: 13; d_call: .; clone_size: many; j_call: TRBJ2-2; cdr3_aa: CSARAGNTGELFF; cdr3_nt: TGCAGTGCTAGAGCCGGGAACACCGGGGAGCTGTTTTTT
v_call: TRBV5-6; cdr3_length: 16; d_call: .; clone_size: .; j_call: TRBJ1-2; cdr3_aa: CASRIRIGPGGYGYTF; cdr3_nt: TGTGCCAGCAGGATTAGGATAGGCCCGGGTGGTTATGGCTACACCTTC
v_call: TRBV7-9; cdr3_length: 15; d_call: .; clone_size: many; j_call: TRBJ2-5; cdr3_aa: CASSQDGTTQETQYF; cdr3_nt: TGTGCCAGCAGCCAGGACGGGACAACCCAAGAGACCCAGTACTTC
v_call: TRBV3-1; cdr3_length: 13; d_call: .; clone_size: few; j_call: TRBJ1-1; cdr3_aa: CASSRTTAYEAFF; cdr3_nt: TGTGCCAGCAGTCGTACTACTGCGTATGAAGCTTTCTTT
v_call: TRBV21-1; cdr3_length: 15; d_call: .; clone_size: many; j_call: TRBJ2-7; cdr3_aa: CASLPQGIVAYEQYF; cdr3_nt: TGTGCCAGCCTTCCTCAGGGAATAGTGGCCTACGAGCAGTACTTC
v_call: TRBV5-1; cdr3_length: 14; d_call: .; clone_size: many; j_call: TRBJ1-2; cdr3_aa: CASSLTKPTYGYTF; cdr3_nt: TGCGCCAGCAGCTTGACCAAACCTACATATGGCTACACCTTC
v_call: TRBV11-2; cdr3_length: 16; d_call: .; clone_size: few; j_call: TRBJ1-4; cdr3_aa: CASSLAPEWANEKLFF; cdr3_nt: TGTGCCAGCAGCTTAGCTCCGGAGTGGGCTAATGAAAAACTGTTTTTT
v_call: TRBV4-2; cdr3_length: 16; d_call: TRBD2; clone_size: few; j_call: TRBJ2-5; cdr3_aa: CASSQVVAGGPETQYF; cdr3_nt: TGTGCCAGCAGCCAAGTCGTAGCGGGGGGGCCGGAGACCCAGTACTTC
v_call: TRBV7-7; cdr3_length: 13; d_call: .; clone_size: few; j_call: TRBJ2-2; cdr3_aa: CASSLVFEGELFF; cdr3_nt: TGTGCTAGCAGCTTAGTCTTTGAAGGGGAGCTGTTTTTT
v_call: TRBV4-2; cdr3_length: 17; d_call: TRBD2; clone_size: many; j_call: TRBJ2-1; cdr3_aa: CASSQDWGSGVLNEQFF; cdr3_nt: TGTGCCAGCAGCCAAGATTGGGGTAGCGGGGTCTTGAATGAGCAGTTCTTC
v_call: TRBV10-3; cdr3_length: 11; d_call: .; clone_size: many; j_call: TRBJ1-3; cdr3_aa: CAMLRGNTIYF; cdr3_nt: TGTGCCATGCTCCGGGGCAACACCATATATTTT
v_call: TRBV28; cdr3_length: 17; d_call: .; clone_size: many; j_call: TRBJ1-3; cdr3_aa: CASKIGVRLTTGNTIYF; cdr3_nt: TGTGCCAGCAAGATCGGGGTGCGGCTTACTACTGGAAACACCATATATTTT
v_call: TRBV9; cdr3_length: 15; d_call: .; clone_size: many; j_call: TRBJ2-5; cdr3_aa: CASSVAVLGGETQYF; cdr3_nt: TGTGCCAGCAGCGTAGCTGTCTTAGGAGGGGAGACCCAGTACTTC
v_call: TRBV9; cdr3_length: 15; d_call: .; clone_size: .; j_call: TRBJ2-5; cdr3_aa: CASSGQDFDLETQYF; cdr3_nt: TGTGCCAGCAGCGGCCAGGACTTCGACCTAGAGACCCAGTACTTC